The present T cell receptor (beta chain) was sequenced within a study of technical replicates of blood from a handful of donors. This table comes from immunoSEQ multiplex PCR, and its TCRdb copy is limited to in-frame clones, with some not included. The sample carries about 75,000 clones, about nine tenths recorded once. This clone showed up just once. CDR1 and CDR2 (germline): LGHNA, YSLEER. Trimming stripped 0 bases from V and 4 bases from J, with 13 bases between. This CDR3 has 17 amino acids. The receptor was derived from a human donor in good health. Some clones in this sample may be carry-over from other donors' samples. The chain uses TRBV4-3 and TRBJ2-6; tentative D call: TRBD2 (6 bases). Sequenced material: T cells isolated from PBMCs. This chain's CDR3 is CASSQEAGRLGANVLTF. CDR3 nucleotide sequence: TGCGCCAGCAGCCAAGAGGCAGGGAGGTTGGGGGCCAACGTCCTGACTTTC.